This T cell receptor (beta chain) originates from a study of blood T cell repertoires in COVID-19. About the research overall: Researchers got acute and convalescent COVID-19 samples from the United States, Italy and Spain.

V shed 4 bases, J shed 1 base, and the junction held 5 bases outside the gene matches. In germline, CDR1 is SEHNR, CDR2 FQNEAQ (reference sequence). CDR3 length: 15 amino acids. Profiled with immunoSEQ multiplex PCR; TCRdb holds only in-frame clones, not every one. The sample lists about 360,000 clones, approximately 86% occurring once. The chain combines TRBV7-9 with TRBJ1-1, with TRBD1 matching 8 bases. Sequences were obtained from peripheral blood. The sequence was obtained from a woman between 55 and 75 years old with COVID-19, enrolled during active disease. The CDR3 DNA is TGTGCCAGCAGCTACAGACAGGGGCCGAACACTGAAGCTTTCTTT. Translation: CASSYRQGPNTEAFF.